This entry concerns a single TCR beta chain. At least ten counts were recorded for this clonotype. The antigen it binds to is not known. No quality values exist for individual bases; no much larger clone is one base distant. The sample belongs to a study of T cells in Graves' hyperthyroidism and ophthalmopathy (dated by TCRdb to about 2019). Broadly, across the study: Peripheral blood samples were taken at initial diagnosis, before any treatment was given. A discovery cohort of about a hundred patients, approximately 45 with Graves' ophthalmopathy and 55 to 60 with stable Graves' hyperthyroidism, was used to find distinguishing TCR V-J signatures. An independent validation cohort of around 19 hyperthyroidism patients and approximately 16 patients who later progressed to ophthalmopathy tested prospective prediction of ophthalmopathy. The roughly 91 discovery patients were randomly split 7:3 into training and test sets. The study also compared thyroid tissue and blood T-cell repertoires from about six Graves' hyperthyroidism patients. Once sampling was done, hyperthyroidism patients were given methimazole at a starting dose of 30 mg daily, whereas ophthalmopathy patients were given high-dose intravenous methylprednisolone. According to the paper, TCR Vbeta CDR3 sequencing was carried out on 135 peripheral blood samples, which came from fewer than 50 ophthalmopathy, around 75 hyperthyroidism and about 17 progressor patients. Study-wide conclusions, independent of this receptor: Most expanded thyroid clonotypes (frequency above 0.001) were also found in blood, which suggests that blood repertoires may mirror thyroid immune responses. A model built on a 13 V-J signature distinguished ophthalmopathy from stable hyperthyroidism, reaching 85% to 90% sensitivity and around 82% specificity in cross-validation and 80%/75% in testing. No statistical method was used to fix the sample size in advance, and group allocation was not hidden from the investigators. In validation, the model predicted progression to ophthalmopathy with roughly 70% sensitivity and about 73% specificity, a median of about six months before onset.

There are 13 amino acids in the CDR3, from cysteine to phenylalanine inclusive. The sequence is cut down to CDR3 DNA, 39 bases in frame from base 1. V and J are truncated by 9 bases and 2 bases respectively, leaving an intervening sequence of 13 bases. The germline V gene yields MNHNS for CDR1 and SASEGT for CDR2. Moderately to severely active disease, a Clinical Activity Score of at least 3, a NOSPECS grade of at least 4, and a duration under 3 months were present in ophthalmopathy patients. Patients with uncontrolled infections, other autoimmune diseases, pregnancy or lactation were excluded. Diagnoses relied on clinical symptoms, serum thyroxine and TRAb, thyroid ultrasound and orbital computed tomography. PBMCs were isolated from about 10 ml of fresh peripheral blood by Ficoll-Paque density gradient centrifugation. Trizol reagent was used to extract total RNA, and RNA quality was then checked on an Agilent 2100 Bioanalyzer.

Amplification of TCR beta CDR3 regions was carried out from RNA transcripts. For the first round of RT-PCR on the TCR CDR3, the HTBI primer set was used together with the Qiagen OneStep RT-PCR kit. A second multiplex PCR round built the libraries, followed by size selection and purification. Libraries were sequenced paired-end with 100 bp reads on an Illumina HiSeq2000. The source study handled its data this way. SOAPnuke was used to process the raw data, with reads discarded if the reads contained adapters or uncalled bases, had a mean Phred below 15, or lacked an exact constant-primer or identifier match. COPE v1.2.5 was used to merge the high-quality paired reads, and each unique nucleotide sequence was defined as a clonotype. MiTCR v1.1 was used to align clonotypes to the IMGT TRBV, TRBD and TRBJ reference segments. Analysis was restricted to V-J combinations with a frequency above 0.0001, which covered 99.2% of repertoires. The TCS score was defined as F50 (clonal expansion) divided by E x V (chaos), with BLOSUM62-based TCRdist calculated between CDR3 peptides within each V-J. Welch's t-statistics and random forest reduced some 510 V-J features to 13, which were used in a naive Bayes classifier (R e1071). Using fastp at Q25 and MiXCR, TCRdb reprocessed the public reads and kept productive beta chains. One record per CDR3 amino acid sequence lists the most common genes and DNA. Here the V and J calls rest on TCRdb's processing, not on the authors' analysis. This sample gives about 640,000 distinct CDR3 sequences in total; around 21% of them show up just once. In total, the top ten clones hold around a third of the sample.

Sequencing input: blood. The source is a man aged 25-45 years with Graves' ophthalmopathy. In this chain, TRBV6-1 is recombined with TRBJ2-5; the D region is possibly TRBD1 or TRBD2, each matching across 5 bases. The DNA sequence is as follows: TGTGCCAGTTTCGGGGCAAGACAAGAGACCCAGTACTTC. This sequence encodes CASFGARQETQYF.